A selection of T cell receptor beta chains follows, all from one sample in a study of blood T cell repertoires in COVID-19. Using immunoSEQ multiplex PCR, the repertoire was profiled, and TCRdb retains in-frame clones only, with some absent. The sample holds more than 150,000 clones, approximately 80% seen once. The sample consisted of peripheral blood. These receptor sequences come from a woman between 55 and 75 years old with acute or convalescent COVID-19. Both conserved end residues are part of each CDR3. D genes are given only for firm matches. Only some rows state a clone size, as once, few, many or a class for expanded clones.

J | size | D | V | DNA | CDR3
TRBJ1-2 | . | TRBD1 | TRBV12-3/TRBV12-4 | TGTGCCAGCAGACTGACAGGGGGCTATGGCTACACCTTC | CASRLTGGYGYTF
TRBJ2-7 | . | TRBD2 | TRBV7-2 | TGTGCCAGCAGCTCAGAAGCGGGGCTGAGTTTCGAGCAGTACTTC | CASSSEAGLSFEQYF
TRBJ2-7 | . | TRBD2 | TRBV7-8 | TGTGCCAGCAGCTTAGTTGGCGGGGGGGCCGAAGAGCAGTACTTC | CASSLVGGGAEEQYF
TRBJ1-3 | few | TRBD1 | TRBV5-1 | TGCGCCAGCAGCTTGGCCGGGACAGCCTCTGGAAACACCATATATTTT | CASSLAGTASGNTIYF
TRBJ2-2 | . | . | TRBV6-2/TRBV6-3 | TGTGCCAGCAGTTACCCTCGTCTAGTCGGGGACACCGGGGAGCTGTTTTTT | CASSYPRLVGDTGELFF
TRBJ1-5 | . | TRBD1 | TRBV7-8 | TGTGCCAGCAGCTTATCGGCGGCAGGGGGTGAACCCCAGCATTTT | CASSLSAAGGEPQHF
TRBJ2-1 | . | TRBD1 | TRBV6-5 | TGTGCCACCCGGGACAGGGGGCACAATGAGCAGTTCTTC | CATRDRGHNEQFF
TRBJ2-1 | . | TRBD2 | TRBV4-1 | TGCGCCAGCAGCCAAGAAGCGGCGGGAGCTTCCTACAATGAGCAGTTCTTC | CASSQEAAGASYNEQFF
TRBJ1-2 | . | TRBD1 | TRBV4-1 | TGCGCCAGCAGCCAAAGGAGCTCCAGGGGGCAGGGTGGGGGTTACACCTTC | CASSQRSSRGQGGGYTF
TRBJ2-3 | . | . | TRBV27 | TGTGCCAGCAGCCCAGGGTCAGATACGCAGTATTTT | CASSPGSDTQYF
TRBJ1-1 | . | . | TRBV18 | TGTGCCAGCTCACTTCACAAGGAGACTGAAGCTTTCTTT | CASSLHKETEAFF
TRBJ2-1 | once | TRBD2 | TRBV19 | TGTGCCAGTAGTAGGGGACTAGCGGGGGGGCCCTCCTACAATGAGCAGTTCTTC | CASSRGLAGGPSYNEQFF
TRBJ2-1 | . | TRBD1 | TRBV5-1 | TGCGCCAGCACCGTACAGGGGTACAATGAGCAGTTCTTC | CASTVQGYNEQFF
TRBJ1-2 | many | TRBD1 | TRBV27 | TGTGCCAGCAGTTCCCGACAGGGAGCGAACTATGGCTACACCTTC | CASSSRQGANYGYTF
TRBJ1-5 | . | . | TRBV11-3 | TGTGCCAGCAGCTTAGGGGGCAGTTGTAGCAATCAGCCCCAGCATTTT | CASSLGGSCSNQPQHF
TRBJ1-2 | once | . | TRBV18 | TGTGCCAGCTCACCACCGGGGGGAAGCTCCTATGGCTACACCTTC | CASSPPGGSSYGYTF
TRBJ2-3 | . | . | TRBV3-1/TRBV3-2 | TGTGCCAGCAGCCAAGATAATCCGGACAAGACCCGCGATACGCAGTATTTT | CASSQDNPDKTRDTQYF
TRBJ1-4 | . | TRBD1 | TRBV5-6 | TGTGCCAGCAGCCGTCCCGGGACAGGGATGAGTAGTGAAAAACTGTTTTTT | CASSRPGTGMSSEKLFF
TRBJ1-5 | once | . | TRBV7-2 | TGTGCCAGCAGCTTAACCAGGGATAGCAATCAGCCCCAGCATTTT | CASSLTRDSNQPQHF
TRBJ1-2 | . | . | TRBV4-2 | TGTGCCAGCAGCCAAGATAACCTAGCTAACTATGGCTACACCTTC | CASSQDNLANYGYTF
TRBJ2-2 | . | . | TRBV6-2/TRBV6-3 | TGTGCCAGCAGTTGGGGGCAGACTACCACGAACACCGGGGAGCTGTTTTTT | CASSWGQTTTNTGELFF
TRBJ2-7 | . | . | TRBV30 | TGTGCCTGGAGCTATAAAGGACAGAAAACCTACGAGCAGTACTTC | CAWSYKGQKTYEQYF
TRBJ2-7 | . | TRBD1 | TRBV6-1 | TGTGCCAGCAGTGAACGGGACAGCTCCTACGAGCAGTACTTC | CASSERDSSYEQYF
TRBJ1-3 | . | . | TRBV9 | TGTGCCAGCAGCGTTACCCAGGGCGAAGCTGGAAACACCATATATTTT | CASSVTQGEAGNTIYF
TRBJ1-3 | . | TRBD1 | TRBV2 | TGTGCCAGTAATATTGGACAGGGGGAGGCTGGAAACACCATATATTTT | CASNIGQGEAGNTIYF
TRBJ2-5 | . | TRBD2 | TRBV7-2 | TGTGCCAGTCGCCGGGTGGGACTAGAAGAGACCCAGTACTTC | CASRRVGLEETQYF
TRBJ1-5 | few | TRBD1 | TRBV18 | TGTGCCAGCTCGGACAGGGCGGATCAGCCCCAGCATTTT | CASSDRADQPQHF
TRBJ1-5 | . | . | TRBV6-2/TRBV6-3 | TGTGCCAGCAGCCCCCGGGGGAGGGGAAGCAATCAGCCCCAGCATTTT | CASSPRGRGSNQPQHF
TRBJ2-2 | . | TRBD2 | TRBV6-6 | TGTGCCAGCAAGATAGCGGGGGACACCGGGGAGCTGTTTTTT | CASKIAGDTGELFF
TRBJ2-3 | . | TRBD2 | TRBV7-3 | TGTGCCAGCAGTGTGACTAGCGGGGGGTCCCTGTGGCCAGATACGCAGTATTTT | CASSVTSGGSLWPDTQYF
TRBJ1-1 | . | . | TRBV11-2 | TGTGCCAGCAGCTCTGAGACACCGAACACTGAAGCTTTCTTT | CASSSETPNTEAFF
TRBJ1-1 | . | . | TRBV29-1 | TGCAGCGTTGAAGATCCCACAGGGATGAACACTGAAGCTTTCTTT | CSVEDPTGMNTEAFF
TRBJ1-5 | . | TRBD1 | TRBV7-2 | TGTGCCAGCAGCTACACAGGGGGTGACAATCAGCCCCAGCATTTT | CASSYTGGDNQPQHF